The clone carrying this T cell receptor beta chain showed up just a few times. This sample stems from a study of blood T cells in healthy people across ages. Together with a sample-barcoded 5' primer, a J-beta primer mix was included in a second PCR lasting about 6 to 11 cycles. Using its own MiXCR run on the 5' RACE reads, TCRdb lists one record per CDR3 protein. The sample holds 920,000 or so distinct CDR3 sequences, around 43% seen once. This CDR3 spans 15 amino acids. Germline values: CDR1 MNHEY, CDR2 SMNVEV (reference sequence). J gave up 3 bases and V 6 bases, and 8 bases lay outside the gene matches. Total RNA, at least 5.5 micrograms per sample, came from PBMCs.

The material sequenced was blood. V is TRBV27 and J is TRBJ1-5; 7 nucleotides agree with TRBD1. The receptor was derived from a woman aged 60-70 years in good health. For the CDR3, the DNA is TGTGCCAGCAGCAAGGGGGCTTTTGACAATCAGCCCCAGCATTTT. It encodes CASSKGAFDNQPQHF.